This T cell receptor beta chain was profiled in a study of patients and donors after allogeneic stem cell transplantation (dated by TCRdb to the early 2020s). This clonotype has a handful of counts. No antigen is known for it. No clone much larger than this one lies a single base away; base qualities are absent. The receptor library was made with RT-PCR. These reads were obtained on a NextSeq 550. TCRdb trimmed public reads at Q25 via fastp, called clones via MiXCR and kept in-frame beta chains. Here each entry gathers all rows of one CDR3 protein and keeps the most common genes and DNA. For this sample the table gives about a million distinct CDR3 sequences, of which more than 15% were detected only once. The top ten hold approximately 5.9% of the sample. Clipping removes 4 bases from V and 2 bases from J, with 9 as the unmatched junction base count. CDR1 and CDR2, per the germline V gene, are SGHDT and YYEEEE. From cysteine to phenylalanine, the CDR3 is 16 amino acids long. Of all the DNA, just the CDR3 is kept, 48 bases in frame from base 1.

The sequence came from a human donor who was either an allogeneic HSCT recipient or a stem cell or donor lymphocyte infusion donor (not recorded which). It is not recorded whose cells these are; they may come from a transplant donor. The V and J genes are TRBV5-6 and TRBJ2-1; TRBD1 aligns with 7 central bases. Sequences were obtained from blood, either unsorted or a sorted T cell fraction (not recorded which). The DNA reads TGTGCCAGCAGCCTCCTAAACAGGGGACCCTACAATGAGCAGTTCTTC. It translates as CASSLLNRGPYNEQFF.